The next 8 T cell receptor beta chains were all read from a single sample in a study of blood T cell repertoires in COVID-19. Measured with immunoSEQ multiplex PCR; TCRdb has only the in-frame clones, and not every one. This sample yields tens of thousands of clones, of which roughly 88% are seen a single time; 9.5% to 13% belongs to the top ten. The sequenced sample consisted of peripheral blood. The receptor set was obtained from a man between 65 and 80 years old with acute or convalescent COVID-19.

This clone has a handful of counts. The chain combines TRBV7-9 with TRBJ1-3, with D possibly TRBD1 on 5 matching bases. There are 15 residues in the CDR3. In germline, CDR1 is SEHNR, CDR2 FQNEAQ (reference sequence). V was trimmed by 4 bases and J by 0 bases, leaving 10 bases between them. The CDR3 DNA follows: TGTGCCAGCAGCTGGAGGGGTAGCTCTGGAAACACCATATATTTT. Residues: CASSWRGSSGNTIYF.

The chain joins TRBV4-2 to TRBJ2-5; TRBD2 aligns across 8 bases. This CDR3 is built from 17 residues. J gave up 5 bases and V 3 bases, and 14 bases lay outside the gene matches. Germline V gene data show CDR1 as LGHNA and CDR2 as YNFKEQ. The CDR3 DNA reads TGTGCCAGCAGCCAGGCGGGACTAGGGAGGTGGGGGGAGACCCAGTACTTC. This sequence encodes CASSQAGLGRWGETQYF.

This clone has a handful of counts. This rearrangement joins TRBV9 to TRBJ2-7; 7 positions match TRBD2. This CDR3 has 14 amino acids. Trimming took 0 bases from V and 4 from J; bases not matched to a gene: 4. CDR1 and CDR2 (germline): SGDLS, YYNGEE. The CDR3 here is CASSVGGRSYEQYF. The CDR3 nucleotides are TGTGCCAGCAGCGTAGGCGGGAGATCGTACGAGCAGTACTTC.

The V and J genes are TRBV7-9 and TRBJ2-7; D gene unclear. The germline V gene encodes CDR1 SEHNR and CDR2 FQNEAQ (reference sequence). This CDR3 region has 12 residues. V was shortened by 5 bases and J by 3 bases, with 8 bases between the two germline ends. The CDR3 DNA sequence: TGTGCCAGCAGCGAGGCCTACTACGAGCAGTACTTC. Amino acids: CASSEAYYEQYF.

The V gene is TRBV2, the J gene TRBJ1-2, with D perhaps matching TRBD1 (6 bases). Trimming cost V 2 bases and J 7 bases, with 11 bases left between them. CDR1 and CDR2 from the germline V gene are SNHLY and FYNNEI. This CDR3 spans 13 amino acids. This CDR3 reads CASSERTQGGYTF. DNA for the CDR3: TGTGCCAGCAGTGAAAGGACACAGGGTGGCTACACCTTC.

This clone was counted once. The chain joins TRBV19 to TRBJ2-7; 7 positions match TRBD2. The CDR3 extends over 14 amino acids. The V and J ends lost 2 bases and 3 bases, in that order; junction bases with no gene match: 4. Per germline, CDR1 LNHDA and CDR2 SQIVND (reference sequence). The CDR3 sequence: CASSIFGGGYEQYF. The CDR3 nucleotides are TGTGCCAGTAGTATATTCGGCGGGGGCTACGAGCAGTACTTC.

CDR3 region: CASSPPGQGATNEKLFF. The DNA of the CDR3 is TGTGCCAGCAGCCCGCCGGGACAGGGAGCAACTAATGAAAAACTGTTTTTT. This chain connects TRBV7-9 to TRBJ1-4; 9 bases fit TRBD1. Trimming took 5 bases from V and 0 from J; bases not matched to a gene: 7. The CDR3 contains 17 residues. CDR1 and CDR2 from the germline V gene are SEHNR and FQNEAQ (reference sequence). The entire variable domain, with the rest obtained from reference TRBV7-9 and TRBJ1-4, is as follows: DTGVSQNPRHKITKRGQNVTFRCDPISEHNRLYWYRQTLGQGPEFLTYFQNEAQLEKSRLLSDRFSAERPKGSFSTLEIQRTEQGDSAMYLCASSPPGQGATNEKLFFGSGTQLSVL.

This clone was observed a single time. The chain carries TRBV9 and TRBJ1-5; D is possibly TRBD1 (6 bases). Germline loops: CDR1 SGDLS, CDR2 YYNGEE. V was shortened by 4 bases and J by 8 bases, with 16 bases between the two germline ends. The CDR3 length is 14 residues. The CDR3 DNA reads as TGTGCCAGCAGCTCGACAGGTATGGAGGAGCCCCAGCATTTT. Protein sequence: CASSSTGMEEPQHF.